This TCR beta chain was captured by sequencing in a study of blood T cell repertoires in COVID-19. The CDR3 has 17 residues. Germline V gives CDR1 SGHTS, CDR2 YDEGEE. The germline V and J ends were trimmed by 0 bases and 0 bases, with 13 bases remaining between them. Per the study methods: Amplified reference gene primers provided the basis for estimating nucleated cell counts. Clones were read by immunoSEQ multiplex PCR, and TCRdb kept only the in-frame ones, dropping some. V and J calls and clone size are those listed in that table; D and trimming were worked out from the DNA. This sample has about 300,000 clones; 75% to 90% occur once, and the top ten carry approximately 5.2%. The cohort comprised adults aged about 18 to 100 years residing in 20 to 30 US areas. The study assigned cohorts using participant-reported clinical history. Donors of Cohort 3 who recovered were those that had two negative PCRs, clearance, or symptom resolution.

The sequencing input was PBMCs or T cells enriched from blood (not recorded which). The receptor's source is a man aged 55 to 70 who had recovered from COVID-19. The chain uses TRBV5-8 and TRBJ1-5; D is possibly TRBD1 (5 bases). The CDR3 region has the DNA TGTGCCAGCAGCTTGGACAGGCTGCCCGATAGCAATCAGCCCCAGCATTTT. As protein: CASSLDRLPDSNQPQHF.